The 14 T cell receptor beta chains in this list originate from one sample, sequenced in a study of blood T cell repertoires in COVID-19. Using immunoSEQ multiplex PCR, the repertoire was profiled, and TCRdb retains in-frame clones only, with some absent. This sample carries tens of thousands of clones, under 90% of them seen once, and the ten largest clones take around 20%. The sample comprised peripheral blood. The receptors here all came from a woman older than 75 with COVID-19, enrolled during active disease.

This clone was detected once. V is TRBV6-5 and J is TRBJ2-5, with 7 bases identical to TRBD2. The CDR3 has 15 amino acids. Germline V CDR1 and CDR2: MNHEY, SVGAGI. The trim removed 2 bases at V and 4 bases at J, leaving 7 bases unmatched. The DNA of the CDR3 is TGTGCCAGCAGTTACGGGGGGGGATTTGGAGAGACCCAGTACTTC. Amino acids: CASSYGGGFGETQYF.

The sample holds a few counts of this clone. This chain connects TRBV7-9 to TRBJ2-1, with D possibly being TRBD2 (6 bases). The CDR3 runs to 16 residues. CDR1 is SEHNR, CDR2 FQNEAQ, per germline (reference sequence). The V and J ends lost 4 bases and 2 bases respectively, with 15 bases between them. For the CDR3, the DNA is TGTGCCAGCAGCTCTACTCTAGCGACTGCCTACAATGAGCAGTTCTTC. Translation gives CASSSTLATAYNEQFF.

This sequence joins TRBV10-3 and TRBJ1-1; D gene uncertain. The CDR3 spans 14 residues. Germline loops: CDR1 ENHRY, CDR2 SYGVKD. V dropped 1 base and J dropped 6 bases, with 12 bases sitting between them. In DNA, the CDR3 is TGTGCCATCAGTGAGTTGCAGGTTAGAGCTGAAGCTTTCTTT. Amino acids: CAISELQVRAEAFF.

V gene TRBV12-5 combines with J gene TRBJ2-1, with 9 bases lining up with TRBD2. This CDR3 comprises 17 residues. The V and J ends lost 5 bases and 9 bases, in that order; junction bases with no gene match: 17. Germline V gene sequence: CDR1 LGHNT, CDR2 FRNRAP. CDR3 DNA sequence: TGTGCTAGTGGTCTCGAACTAGTCAGCGGGAGGATGGGTGAGCAGTTCTTC. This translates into CASGLELVSGRMGEQFF. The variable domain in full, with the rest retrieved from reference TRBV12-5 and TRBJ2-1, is DARVTQTPRHKVTEMGQEVTMRCQPILGHNTVFWYRQTMMQGLELLAYFRNRAPLDDSGMPKDRFSAEMPDATLATLKIQPSEPRDSAVYFCASGLELVSGRMGEQFFGPGTRLTVL.

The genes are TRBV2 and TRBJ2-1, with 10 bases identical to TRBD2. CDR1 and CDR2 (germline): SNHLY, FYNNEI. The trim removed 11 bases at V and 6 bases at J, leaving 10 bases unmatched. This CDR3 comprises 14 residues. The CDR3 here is CARPSASGSNEQFF. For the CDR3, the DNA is TGTGCCCGCCCATCAGCTAGCGGGAGCAATGAGCAGTTCTTC. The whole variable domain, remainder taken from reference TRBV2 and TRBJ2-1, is EPEVTQTPSHQVTQMGQEVILRCVPISNHLYFYWYRQILGQKVEFLVSFYNNEISEKSEIFDDQFSVERPDGSNFTLKIRSTKLEDSAMYFCARPSASGSNEQFFGPGTRLTVL.

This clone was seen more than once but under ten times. Written as DNA, the CDR3 is TGTGCCAGCAGTACCCTAGGTGGCGGGGGTTACGAGCAGTACTTC. It codes for CASSTLGGGGYEQYF. This chain links TRBV27 with TRBJ2-7; TRBD2 agrees at 7 bases. V lost 5 bases, J lost 4 bases, and 11 bases stayed unmatched. The CDR3 is 15 amino acids. Germline V gene sequence: CDR1 MNHEY, CDR2 SMNVEV (reference sequence).

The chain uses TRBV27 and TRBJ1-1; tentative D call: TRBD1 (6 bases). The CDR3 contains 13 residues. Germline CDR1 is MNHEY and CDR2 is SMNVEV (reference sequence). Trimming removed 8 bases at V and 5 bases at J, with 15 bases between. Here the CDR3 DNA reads TGTGCCAGCGGGGGATGGGACATTACTGAAGCTTTCTTT. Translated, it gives CASGGWDITEAFF.

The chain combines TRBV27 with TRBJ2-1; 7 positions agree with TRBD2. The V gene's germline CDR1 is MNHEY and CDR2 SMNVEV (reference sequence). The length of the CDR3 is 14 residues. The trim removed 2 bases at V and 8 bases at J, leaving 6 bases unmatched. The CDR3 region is CASSLGREPYEQFF. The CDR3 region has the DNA TGTGCCAGCAGTTTAGGGAGGGAGCCCTATGAGCAGTTCTTC.

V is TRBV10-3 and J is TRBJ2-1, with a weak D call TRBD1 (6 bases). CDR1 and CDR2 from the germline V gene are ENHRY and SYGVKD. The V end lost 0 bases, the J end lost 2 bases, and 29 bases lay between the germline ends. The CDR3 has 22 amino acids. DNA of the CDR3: TGTGCCATCAGTGAGTCCCCCAGGGGTAGCCAGGTTTGGGGAAGAACCTACAATGAGCAGTTCTTC. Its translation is CAISESPRGSQVWGRTYNEQFF.

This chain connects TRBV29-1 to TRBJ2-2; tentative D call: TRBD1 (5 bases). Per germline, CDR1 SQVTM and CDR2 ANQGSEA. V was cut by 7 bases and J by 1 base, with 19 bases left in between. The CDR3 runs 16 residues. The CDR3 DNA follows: TGCAGCGCGGTTTTCCCCTTTGACAGGAACACCGGGGAGCTGTTTTTT. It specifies CSAVFPFDRNTGELFF.

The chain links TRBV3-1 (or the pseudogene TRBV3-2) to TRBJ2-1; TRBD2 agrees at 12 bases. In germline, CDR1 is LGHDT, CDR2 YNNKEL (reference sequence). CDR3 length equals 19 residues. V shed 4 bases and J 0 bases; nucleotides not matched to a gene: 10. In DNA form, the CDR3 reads TGTGCCAGCAGCCCGGTATCTAGCGGGAGGGCCCTCTCCTACAATGAGCAGTTCTTC. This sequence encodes CASSPVSSGRALSYNEQFF.

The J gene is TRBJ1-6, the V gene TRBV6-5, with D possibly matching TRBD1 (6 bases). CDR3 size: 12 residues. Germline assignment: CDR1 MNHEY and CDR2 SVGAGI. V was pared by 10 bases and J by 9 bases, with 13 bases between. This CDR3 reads CANGQLSSPLHF. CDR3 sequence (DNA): TGTGCCAACGGACAGTTAAGTTCACCCCTCCACTTT.

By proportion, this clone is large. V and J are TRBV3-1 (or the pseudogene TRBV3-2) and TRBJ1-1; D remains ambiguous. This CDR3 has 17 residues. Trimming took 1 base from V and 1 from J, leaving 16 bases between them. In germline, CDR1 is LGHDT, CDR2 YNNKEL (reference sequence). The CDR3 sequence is CASSQVPLGRPNTEAFF. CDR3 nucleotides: TGTGCCAGCAGCCAAGTCCCCCTGGGGAGGCCGAACACTGAAGCTTTCTTT.

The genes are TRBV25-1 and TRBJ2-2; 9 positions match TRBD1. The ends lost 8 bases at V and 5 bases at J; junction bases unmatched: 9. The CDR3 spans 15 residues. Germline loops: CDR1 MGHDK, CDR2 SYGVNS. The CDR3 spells CASGRTGVGTGELFF. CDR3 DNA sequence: TGTGCCAGCGGAAGGACAGGGGTGGGAACCGGGGAGCTGTTTTTT.